This TCR beta chain was recorded in a study of T cell responses to AZD1222 COVID-19 vaccine. Overall study findings and caveats: Once two AZD1222 doses were given, Spike-specific TCR breadth and depth went up.

The repertoire was sequenced with immunoSEQ multiplex PCR; TCRdb's copy has only in-frame clones and lacks some. Of about 130,000 clones listed, approximately 93% are singletons. V was pared by 6 bases and J by 5 bases, with 13 bases between. CDR3 size: 13 residues. Per the germline V gene, CDR1 is SGHNT and CDR2 is YENEEA. With regard to this clone: Its specificity is unknown.

This sequence was found in an adult in good health. This chain joins TRBV11-3 and TRBJ1-1, with a weak D call TRBD1 (6 bases). The input for sequencing was peripheral blood, taken on day 0 of AZD1222 vaccination. The CDR3 region has the DNA TGTGCCAGCAGTTTGACGACAGGAACTGAAGCTTTCTTT. Encoded protein: CASSLTTGTEAFF.